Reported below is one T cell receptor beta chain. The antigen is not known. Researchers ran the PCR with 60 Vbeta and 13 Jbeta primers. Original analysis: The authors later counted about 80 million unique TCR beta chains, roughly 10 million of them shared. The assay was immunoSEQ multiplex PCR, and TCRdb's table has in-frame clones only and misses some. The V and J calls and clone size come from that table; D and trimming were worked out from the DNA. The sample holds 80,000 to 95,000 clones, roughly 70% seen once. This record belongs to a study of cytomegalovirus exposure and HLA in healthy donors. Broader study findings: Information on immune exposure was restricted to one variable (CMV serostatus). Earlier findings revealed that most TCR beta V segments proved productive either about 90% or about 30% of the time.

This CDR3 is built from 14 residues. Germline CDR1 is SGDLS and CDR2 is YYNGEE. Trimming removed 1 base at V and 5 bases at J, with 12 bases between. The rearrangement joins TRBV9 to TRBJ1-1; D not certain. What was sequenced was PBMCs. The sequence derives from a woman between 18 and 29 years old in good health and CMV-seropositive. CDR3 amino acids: CASSVRDMGTEAFF. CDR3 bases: TGTGCCAGCAGCGTACGGGATATGGGGACTGAAGCTTTCTTT.